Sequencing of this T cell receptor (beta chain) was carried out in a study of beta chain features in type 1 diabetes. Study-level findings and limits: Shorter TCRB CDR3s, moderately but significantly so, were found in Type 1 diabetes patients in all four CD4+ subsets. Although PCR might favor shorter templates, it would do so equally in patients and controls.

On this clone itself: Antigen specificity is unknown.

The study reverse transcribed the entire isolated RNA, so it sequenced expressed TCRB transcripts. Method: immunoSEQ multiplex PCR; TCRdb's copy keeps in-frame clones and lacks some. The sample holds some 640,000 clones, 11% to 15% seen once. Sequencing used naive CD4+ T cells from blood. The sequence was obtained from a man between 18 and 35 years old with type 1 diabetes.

CDR3 DNA sequence: TGTGCCAGCAGCTTAAGTGCTAGCGCACTGGCGAACACCGGGGAGCTGTTTTTT. This sequence encodes CASSLSASALANTGELFF. This rearrangement joins TRBV7-2 to TRBJ2-2; tentative D call: TRBD2 (6 bases). The length of the CDR3 is 18 residues. Trimming cost V 2 bases and J 0 bases, with 16 bases left between them. Per the germline V gene, CDR1 is SGHTA and CDR2 is FQGNSA.